The text below deals with one T cell receptor beta chain. Repertoires were generated with immunoSEQ multiplex PCR, while TCRdb's copy carries only in-frame clones and drops some. The repertoire holds 100,000 or so clones, with about 95% as singletons. CDR1 is MNHNS, CDR2 SASEGT, per germline. With 11 bases clipped from V and 6 bases from J, the junction kept 12 bases outside the gene matches. The CDR3 length is 15 residues. The sample originates from a study of technical replicates of blood from a handful of donors. The receptor comes from a human donor in good health. Input material: T cells isolated from PBMCs. The chain couples TRBV6-1 to TRBJ2-2, with TRBD1 matching 10 bases. The CDR3 sequence is CACSSGTGASGELFF. CDR3 in DNA: TGTGCCTGCTCGTCCGGGACAGGGGCGTCCGGGGAGCTGTTTTTT.